Each of the 15 T cell receptor beta chains below was sequenced from the same sample in a study of OX40 agonist ivuxolimab in advanced cancers. Generated by immunoSEQ multiplex PCR, the TCRdb table keeps only in-frame clones and is missing some. In the table there are 50,000 to 85,000 clones, roughly four fifths of which are singletons. The material was CD4+ or CD8+ T cells sorted from blood, obtained in a trial of the OX40 agonist ivuxolimab. These TCRs come from an adult with an advanced solid tumor such as melanoma, head and neck, liver or kidney cancer.

There are a few counts of this clone. The V call is TRBV5-4, the J call TRBJ2-2; 8 bases agree with TRBD1. This CDR3 has 14 amino acids. Trimming took 5 bases from V and 7 from J; bases not matched to a gene: 7. Germline V gene sequence: CDR1 SGHNT, CDR2 YYREEE (reference sequence). In DNA form, the CDR3 reads TGTGCCAGCAGTTTCGACAGGGGAATCGGGGAGCTGTTTTTT. This translates into CASSFDRGIGELFF.

V and J are TRBV11-3 and TRBJ1-4; D is ambiguous. V lost 5 bases and J 5 bases, leaving 6 bases between the germline ends. The CDR3 is made up of 12 amino acids. In germline, CDR1 is SGHNT, CDR2 YENEEA. CDR3 sequence: CASSPGNEKLFF. The CDR3 coding sequence is TGTGCCAGCAGCCCCGGGAATGAAAAACTGTTTTTT.

CDR3 nucleotides: TGTGCCAGCAGCCAAGAGACAGAAAGCTATGGCTACACCTTC. The encoded protein is CASSQETESYGYTF. The chain combines TRBV16 with TRBJ1-2; D is perhaps TRBD1 (5 bases). The CDR3 consists of 14 residues. Germline V CDR1 and CDR2: KGHSY, FQNENV. V dropped 2 bases and J dropped 4 bases, with 11 bases sitting between them.

V and J are TRBV6-1 and TRBJ2-3; maybe TRBD1 (5 bases). In germline, CDR1 is MNHNS, CDR2 SASEGT. Trimming left V 8 bases short and J 6 bases short, with 9 bases between. CDR3 length: 11 amino acids. CDR3 bases: TGTGCCAGCCAAGGACACGATACGCAGTATTTT. Amino acid sequence: CASQGHDTQYF.

J is TRBJ2-1 and V is TRBV28, with TRBD1 matching 8 bases. CDR1 MDHEN and CDR2 SYDVKM come from the germline V gene. This CDR3 is 14 amino acids long. The V and J ends lost 5 bases and 12 bases, in that order; junction bases with no gene match: 12. Here the CDR3 DNA reads TGTGCCAGCAGTGACCGGGACAGGATAGGTAGGCAGTTCTTC. This codes for CASSDRDRIGRQFF.

This chain links TRBV5-1 with TRBJ2-3, with 8 nucleotides matching TRBD2. CDR3 size: 15 residues. The V gene's germline CDR1 is SGHRS and CDR2 YFSETQ. The V gene end was trimmed by 4 bases and the J gene end by 4 bases; junction bases not matched to a gene: 8. CDR3 in amino acids: CASSPREGRADTQYF. The DNA of the CDR3 is TGCGCCAGCAGCCCCCGGGAGGGACGGGCAGATACGCAGTATTTT.

The CDR3 is CASSESGSQETQYF. In nucleotides, the CDR3 is TGCGCCAGCAGTGAGTCAGGTAGCCAAGAGACCCAGTACTTC. The rearrangement uses TRBV10-1 and TRBJ2-5; D unresolved. Looked up from germline, CDR1 is WNHNN and CDR2 is SYGVQD (reference sequence). The CDR3 loop spans 14 amino acids. Deletions cut 0 bases from V and 1 base from J, with 6 bases between.

This clone was found a few times. The rearrangement links TRBV10-2 to TRBJ1-5; TRBD1 is a possible D gene (6 bases). This CDR3 has 15 amino acids. CDR1 is WSHSY, CDR2 SAAADI, per germline. The ends were cut back, 0 bases at V and 7 bases at J, with 13 bases in the middle. CDR3 DNA sequence: TGCGCCAGCAGTGAGTCTAAGAGTGGGGGCCAGCCCCAGCATTTT. Residues: CASSESKSGGQPQHF.

This clone was detected a few times. The V call is TRBV29-1, the J call TRBJ2-7; D gene unclear. Germline CDR1 reads SQVTM; CDR2 reads ANQGSEA. Between the trimmed V and J ends, which lost 8 bases and 7 bases, there was a span of 18 bases. This CDR3 has 12 amino acids. The CDR3 protein is CSYSGLTGEQYF. CDR3 nucleotides: TGCAGCTACTCGGGTCTCACCGGGGAGCAGTACTTC.

This clone appeared a few times. The gene calls are TRBV29-1 and TRBJ2-7, with 10 bases that match TRBD2. Trimming removed 4 bases from V and 0 bases from J; junction bases left unmatched: 0. The CDR3 spans 13 residues. Germline loops: CDR1 SQVTM, CDR2 ANQGSEA. The CDR3 reads CSVGTSGSYEQYF. In DNA, the CDR3 is TGCAGCGTTGGGACTAGCGGCTCCTACGAGCAGTACTTC.

The rearrangement links TRBV19 to TRBJ2-7; TRBD1 aligns across 9 bases. J gave up 0 bases and V 5 bases, and 26 bases lay outside the gene matches. Germline V gives CDR1 LNHDA, CDR2 SQIVND (reference sequence). This CDR3 contains 22 residues. The CDR3 nucleotides are TGTGCCAGTAGTTTCCGGGACAGGGTATCCGATTTCACCGCGAACCTCTCCTACGAGCAGTACTTC. Its translation is CASSFRDRVSDFTANLSYEQYF. Full variable domain (outside the CDR3, taken from reference TRBV19 and TRBJ2-7): DGGITQSPKYLFRKEGQNVTLSCEQNLNHDAMYWYRQDPGQGLRLIYYSQIVNDFQKGDIAEGYSVSREKKESFPLTVTSAQKNPTAFYLCASSFRDRVSDFTANLSYEQYFGPGTRLTVT.

J is TRBJ2-1 and V is TRBV21-1; TRBD2, the D gene given by the table, was not confirmed from the DNA. TRBV21-1 is a listed pseudogene. The CDR3 length is 15 residues. DNA for the CDR3: TGTGCCAGCCCAAGCGAGCGGGAGGGCCTCAATGAGCAGTTCTTC. It yields the protein CASPSEREGLNEQFF.

The rearrangement uses TRBV29-1 and TRBJ1-2; a weak D match, TRBD1 (5 bases). V shed 7 bases and J shed 8 bases, with 20 bases lying between them. The CDR3 length is 13 residues. Germline V gives CDR1 SQVTM, CDR2 ANQGSEA. Here the CDR3 DNA reads TGCAGCGCCGACGGATCCAGGGCAGGCGGCTACACCTTC. Protein product: CSADGSRAGGYTF.

This sequence joins TRBV7-3 and TRBJ2-7; 7 positions agree with TRBD1. Germline V gives CDR1 SGHTA, CDR2 FQGTGA. The CDR3 has 15 amino acids. J was trimmed by 2 bases and V by 6 bases; bases with no gene match: 10. The CDR3 nucleotides read TGTGCCAGCAGAAAGGCGACAGGGACCACCTACGAGCAGTACTTC. This sequence encodes CASRKATGTTYEQYF.

The chain links TRBV6-1 to TRBJ2-1, with TRBD2 matching 8 bases. CDR3 size: 15 residues. The V segment lost 6 bases and the J segment 2 bases; nucleotides outside the gene matches: 6. CDR1 and CDR2 (germline): MNHNS, SASEGT. The CDR3 bases are TGTGCCAGCAGCAGGACTAGCCAAACCTACAATGAGCAGTTCTTC. This sequence encodes CASSRTSQTYNEQFF.